This passage covers 10 T cell receptor beta chains from one sample sequenced in a study of STAT5B mutations in CD4+ large granular lymphocyte leukemia. TCRdb keeps only in-frame clones here, not all; method: immunoSEQ multiplex PCR. The sample records about 33,000 clones, roughly four fifths being singletons. The sequenced sample consisted of CD4+ T cells from blood buffy coats. The receptors shown here come from a human donor in good health.

The count of this clone is one. The chain recombines TRBV6-5 with TRBJ2-4, with D perhaps matching TRBD1 (6 bases). The V gene's germline CDR1 is MNHEY and CDR2 SVGAGI. Trimming cost V 5 bases and J 10 bases, with 12 bases left between them. There are 12 residues in the CDR3. CDR3: CASSQQGEIQYF. The DNA of the CDR3 is TGTGCCAGCAGTCAACAGGGAGAGATTCAGTACTTC.

Only a few counts were recorded for this clone. This chain uses TRBV4-2 with TRBJ2-6; D possibly matches TRBD1 or TRBD2 (5 bases each). V lost 0 bases and J 2 bases, leaving 8 bases between the germline ends. Germline CDR1 LGHNA, CDR2 YNFKEQ. CDR3 length: 16 residues. The CDR3 loop is CASSQDLGAGANVLTF. In DNA, the CDR3 is TGTGCCAGCAGCCAAGATTTGGGGGCTGGGGCCAACGTCCTGACTTTC.

The chain recombines TRBV27 with TRBJ2-5; possible D gene TRBD1, 6 bases. V was trimmed by 2 bases and J by 4 bases, leaving 14 bases between them. The CDR3 extends over 15 amino acids. Germline CDR1 reads MNHEY; CDR2 reads SMNVEV (reference sequence). CDR3: CASSLIYRRGETQYF. The CDR3, as DNA: TGTGCCAGCAGTTTAATCTACCGCAGGGGAGAGACCCAGTACTTC.

The chain uses TRBV5-1 and TRBJ2-7; 9 positions match TRBD1. This CDR3 has 14 residues. CDR1 and CDR2 from the germline V gene are SGHRS and YFSETQ. V lost 3 bases, J lost 2 bases, and 3 bases stayed unmatched. CDR3 DNA: TGCGCCAGCAGCTGGGGACAGGGCCCCTACGAGCAGTACTTC. This codes for CASSWGQGPYEQYF.

This clone appeared once. The V gene is TRBV7-9, the J gene TRBJ2-7; D uncertain. The CDR3 is 15 amino acids. Trimming stripped 5 bases from V and 6 bases from J, with 20 bases between. The germline gives CDR1 SEHNR, CDR2 FQNEAQ (reference sequence). As DNA, the CDR3 is TGTGCCAGCAGCCCCCCCCCTCAGAGACGTGCCGAGCAGTACTTC. This codes for CASSPPPQRRAEQYF.

The rearrangement links TRBV6-6 to TRBJ1-1, with no clear D. Looked up from germline, CDR1 is MNHNY and CDR2 is SVGAGI (reference sequence). CDR3 length: 16 amino acids. The V end lost 0 bases, the J end lost 2 bases, and 13 bases lay between the germline ends. CDR3 in amino acids: CASSYSEYGINTEAFF. The CDR3 region has the DNA TGTGCCAGCAGTTACTCGGAGTACGGAATAAACACTGAAGCTTTCTTT.

The genes are TRBV2 and TRBJ2-1; the match to TRBD1 covers 9 bases. The CDR3 totals 15 residues. V lost 10 bases, J lost 6 bases, and 13 bases stayed unmatched. The germline V gene encodes CDR1 SNHLY and CDR2 FYNNEI. The CDR3 sequence: CATRTGVGVFNEQFF. CDR3 coding DNA: TGTGCCACCAGGACAGGGGTTGGAGTTTTCAATGAGCAGTTCTTC.

The chain carries TRBV5-1 and TRBJ2-3; 11 bases map to TRBD2. Trimming took 4 bases from V and 5 from J; bases not matched to a gene: 3. This CDR3 has 14 residues. CDR1 is SGHRS, CDR2 YFSETQ, per germline. CDR3 loop: CASSLGLAEDTQYF. The CDR3 DNA reads TGCGCCAGCAGCCTGGGACTAGCGGAAGATACGCAGTATTTT. The whole variable domain, remainder taken from reference TRBV5-1 and TRBJ2-3, is KAGVTQTPRYLIKTRGQQVTLSCSPISGHRSVSWYQQTPGQGLQFLFEYFSETQRNKGNFPGRFSGRQFSNSRSEMNVSTLELGDSALYLCASSLGLAEDTQYFGPGTRLTVL.

The chain carries TRBV5-4 and TRBJ2-5; 10 nucleotides match TRBD2. Germline lookup yields CDR1 SGHNT and CDR2 YYREEE (reference sequence). V was pared by 9 bases and J by 5 bases, with 10 bases of the junction left unmatched. This CDR3 has 14 amino acids. The CDR3 bases are TGTGCCATCTCCGGGCTAGCGGGGGATGAGACCCAGTACTTC. Residues: CAISGLAGDETQYF.

The V gene is TRBV7-2, the J gene TRBJ2-3; D is perhaps TRBD2 (7 bases). The CDR3 covers 15 residues. The V gene's germline CDR1 is SGHTA and CDR2 FQGNSA. V lost 8 bases and J 2 bases, leaving 17 bases between the germline ends. CDR3 region: CASGKGGPYTDTQYF. CDR3 nucleotide sequence: TGTGCCAGCGGAAAGGGGGGGCCGTACACAGATACGCAGTATTTT.